Listed below are T cell receptor beta chains from one sample, sequenced in a study of T-cell reconstitution after alpha-beta-depleted transplantation in children. In TCRdb, the PCR reads were re-called with MiXCR into one record per CDR3 protein. This sample has 170,000 or so distinct CDR3 sequences, with 6% to 7% found just once. This sample comprised PBMCs from the stem cell graft donor, obtained from the stem cell graft. These receptors all come from a human donor who donated a stem cell graft to a child with Wiskott-Aldrich syndrome. Both conserved end residues are part of each CDR3. D genes are given only for firm matches. Size is omitted from some rows. Given values are once, few, many or a class for expanded clones.

j_call	v_call	d_call	clone_size	cdr3_nt	cdr3_aa
TRBJ1-1	TRBV28	TRBD1	-	TGTGCCAGCAGTTTGACAGGGGCGAACACTGAAGCTTTCTTT	CASSLTGANTEAFF
TRBJ2-6	TRBV12-3/TRBV12-4	-	few	TGTGCCAGCACAGGGGGGGCCAACGTCCTGACTTTC	CASTGGANVLTF
TRBJ1-4	TRBV12-3/TRBV12-4	-	many	TGTGCCAGCAGCCTTAGACGGACCGCCGATGAAAAACTGTTTTTT	CASSLRRTADEKLFF
TRBJ1-4	TRBV5-4	-	-	TGTGCCAGCAGCAATGGGCCAGGGTATAATGAAAAACTGTTTTTT	CASSNGPGYNEKLFF
TRBJ1-1	TRBV18	-	few	TGTGCCAGCTCACCCTTTGAGGGTCTGAACACTGAAGCTTTCTTT	CASSPFEGLNTEAFF
TRBJ1-1	TRBV5-1	-	few	TGCGCCAGCAGCTTGGGTCGTGGGGCGAGGGAGAACACTGAAGCTTTCTTT	CASSLGRGARENTEAFF
TRBJ2-1	TRBV20-1	TRBD2	few	TGCAGTGCCAGACTAGCGGGGAGCCTCTACAATGAGCAGTTCTTC	CSARLAGSLYNEQFF
TRBJ2-2	TRBV5-1	-	-	TGCGCCAGCAGCTTGGGGGCCCCCGGGGAGCTGTTTTTT	CASSLGAPGELFF
TRBJ1-2	TRBV12-3/TRBV12-4	TRBD1	once	TGTGCCAGCAGCCGTGGGACAGCGTCGTGGCAACTATGGGGCTACACCTTC	CASSRGTASWQLWGYTF
TRBJ2-3	TRBV24-1	-	many	TGTGCCACCAGTGATTTGTCAGCAATGAAACCAGATACGCAGTATTTT	CATSDLSAMKPDTQYF
TRBJ2-3	TRBV5-1	-	many	TGCGCCAGCAGCCCACCAGATAGCACAGATACGCAGTATTTT	CASSPPDSTDTQYF
TRBJ1-1	TRBV11-1	TRBD1	few	TGTGCCAGCAGTACCGGTGAGGTCAGGGCCGACAGGGTGAACACTGAAGCTTTCTTT	CASSTGEVRADRVNTEAFF
TRBJ2-1	TRBV5-1	TRBD2	many	TGCGCCAGCAGCTTGGCCGGCGGGGGCTCCTACAATGAGCAGTTCTTC	CASSLAGGGSYNEQFF
TRBJ2-2	TRBV29-1	-	many	TGCAGCGTCGGAATTCGAGGGGCCGGGGAGCTGTTTTTT	CSVGIRGAGELFF
TRBJ2-7	TRBV7-2	TRBD2	-	TGTGCCAGCAGCTCCGGGACTAGAGGACTATGGGGGTACGAGCAGTACTTC	CASSSGTRGLWGYEQYF
TRBJ2-5	TRBV29-1	-	many	TGCAGCACTACGGTTGTTACCCAAGAGACCCAGTACTTC	CSTTVVTQETQYF
TRBJ1-2	TRBV5-5	-	many	TGTGCCAGCAGCTTGGATTCGAACCGGAACACCTTC	CASSLDSNRNTF
TRBJ1-1	TRBV10-3	-	many	TGTGCCATCAGTGGGGGTGCTGAAGCTTTCTTT	CAISGGAEAFF
TRBJ1-2	TRBV5-1	-	many	TGCGCCAGCAGCTGGGCGGATTCTAACTATGGCTACACCTTC	CASSWADSNYGYTF
TRBJ2-4	TRBV6-5	TRBD1	many	TGTGCCAGCAGACCGACAGGGAACGACATTCAGTACTTC	CASRPTGNDIQYF
TRBJ2-1	TRBV11-3	TRBD2	many	TGTGCCAGCAGCTCCTCTCCTAGCGGGAGTAGTGAGCAGTTCTTC	CASSSSPSGSSEQFF